The rows below give T cell receptor beta chains drawn from one sample of a study of blood T cell repertoires in COVID-19. Profiling relied on immunoSEQ multiplex PCR, and the TCRdb table lists in-frame clones only, not all of them. This sample has about 160,000 clones; 80% occur once, and the top ten carry approximately 3.6%. Material for sequencing was PBMCs or T cells enriched from blood (not recorded which). The receptors were gathered from a woman aged 60-75 years who had recovered from COVID-19. Both conserved end residues are part of each CDR3. Fields, in order: J gene, clone size, V gene, D gene, CDR3 DNA, CDR3 protein. D genes are given only for firm matches. Size values are once, few and many counts, or a class for expanded clones, and some rows have none.

j_gene: TRBJ1-4
abundance: few
v_gene: TRBV7-2
d_gene: TRBD1
CDR3nt: TGTGCCAGCAGCTTAGTGAACAGGGGGGGGGAAAAACTGTTTTTT
CDR3aa: CASSLVNRGGEKLFF

j_gene: TRBJ1-2
abundance: .
v_gene: TRBV27
d_gene: TRBD1
CDR3nt: TGTGCCAGCAGGACCCGGGACAGCCGGTATGGCTACACCTTC
CDR3aa: CASRTRDSRYGYTF

j_gene: TRBJ2-5
abundance: .
v_gene: TRBV5-6
d_gene: .
CDR3nt: TGTGCCAGCAGCCTGTACAGGGTCCAGACCCAGTACTTC
CDR3aa: CASSLYRVQTQYF

j_gene: TRBJ1-5
abundance: .
v_gene: TRBV19
d_gene: .
CDR3nt: TGTGCCACCCTGCGGGACCAAGGACAGCCCCAGCATTTT
CDR3aa: CATLRDQGQPQHF

j_gene: TRBJ1-6
abundance: .
v_gene: TRBV13
d_gene: .
CDR3nt: TGTGCCAGCAGCTTAGGACAGGGTCCACCCCTCCACTTT
CDR3aa: CASSLGQGPPLHF

j_gene: TRBJ1-1
abundance: .
v_gene: TRBV18
d_gene: .
CDR3nt: TGTGCCAGCTCACCACAGGGCGGGTTGAACACTGAAGCTTTCTTT
CDR3aa: CASSPQGGLNTEAFF

j_gene: TRBJ1-5
abundance: .
v_gene: TRBV19
d_gene: TRBD1
CDR3nt: TGTGCCAGTACCGCAGGGGGAGGTAGAAGCAATCAGCCCCAGCATTTT
CDR3aa: CASTAGGGRSNQPQHF

j_gene: TRBJ1-1
abundance: .
v_gene: TRBV10-2
d_gene: .
CDR3nt: TGCGCCAGCAGTGAAACGGGGGTTGAAGCTTTCTTT
CDR3aa: CASSETGVEAFF

j_gene: TRBJ2-1
abundance: once
v_gene: TRBV3-1/TRBV3-2
d_gene: TRBD2
CDR3nt: TGTGCCAGCAGCTATAGCGGGGGGGCCAACAATGAGCAGTTCTTC
CDR3aa: CASSYSGGANNEQFF

j_gene: TRBJ2-1
abundance: .
v_gene: TRBV27
d_gene: .
CDR3nt: TGTGCCAGCCGGATCGGGACTCCAAAAAATGAGCAGTTCTTC
CDR3aa: CASRIGTPKNEQFF

j_gene: TRBJ1-1
abundance: .
v_gene: TRBV19
d_gene: .
CDR3nt: TGTGCCAGTAGCCCCATCATCTCGGGGAACACTGAAGCTTTCTTT
CDR3aa: CASSPIISGNTEAFF

j_gene: TRBJ1-1
abundance: .
v_gene: TRBV7-8
d_gene: TRBD1
CDR3nt: TGTGCCAGCAGCCCCGGGACAGGATTGGTTAGGTTGGTCACTGAAGCTTTCTTT
CDR3aa: CASSPGTGLVRLVTEAFF

j_gene: TRBJ2-7
abundance: .
v_gene: TRBV4-2
d_gene: TRBD2
CDR3nt: TGTGCCAGCAGCCCCCCATTAGCCGGGGGGAACTCCTACGAGCAGTACTTC
CDR3aa: CASSPPLAGGNSYEQYF

j_gene: TRBJ1-1
abundance: .
v_gene: TRBV29-1
d_gene: .
CDR3nt: TGCAGCGCAACAGTGATGAACACTGAAGCTTTCTTT
CDR3aa: CSATVMNTEAFF

j_gene: TRBJ2-7
abundance: .
v_gene: TRBV5-4
d_gene: TRBD2
CDR3nt: TGTGCCAGCAGCTTGGCCGGGGGGGGAGACGAGCAGTACTTC
CDR3aa: CASSLAGGGDEQYF

j_gene: TRBJ1-2
abundance: .
v_gene: TRBV19
d_gene: .
CDR3nt: TGTGCCAGTGGGACTTTAGGGTCCGGGGACTATGGCTACACCTTC
CDR3aa: CASGTLGSGDYGYTF

j_gene: TRBJ2-3
abundance: .
v_gene: TRBV5-1
d_gene: TRBD2
CDR3nt: TGCGCCAGCAGCCGATGGACTAGTTCAAGCACAGATACGCAGTATTTT
CDR3aa: CASSRWTSSSTDTQYF

j_gene: TRBJ2-5
abundance: .
v_gene: TRBV14
d_gene: TRBD1
CDR3nt: TGTGCCAGCAGCCGCGGGACAGGGGGGACCCAGTACTTC
CDR3aa: CASSRGTGGTQYF

j_gene: TRBJ2-3
abundance: .
v_gene: TRBV27
d_gene: TRBD2
CDR3nt: TGTGCCAGCAGTTTATATGGACTAGCTAGCACAGATACGCAGTATTTT
CDR3aa: CASSLYGLASTDTQYF

j_gene: TRBJ1-3
abundance: .
v_gene: TRBV5-1
d_gene: TRBD1
CDR3nt: TGCGCCAGCAGCCCAGAAACATCGACAGGGTACCTGGGAATCCCTGGAAACACCATATATTTT
CDR3aa: CASSPETSTGYLGIPGNTIYF

j_gene: TRBJ2-1
abundance: .
v_gene: TRBV19
d_gene: TRBD2
CDR3nt: TGTGCCAGTAGTCATGGGATTTTGGGCCTAGCGGGGGGCCTCTCCTACAATGAGCAGTTCTTC
CDR3aa: CASSHGILGLAGGLSYNEQFF

j_gene: TRBJ1-2
abundance: .
v_gene: TRBV5-1
d_gene: TRBD1
CDR3nt: TGCGCCAGCAGCTTGGCCACTGAGACAGGGAGGCGGCCTTATGGCTACACCTTC
CDR3aa: CASSLATETGRRPYGYTF

j_gene: TRBJ1-5
abundance: once
v_gene: TRBV2
d_gene: TRBD1
CDR3nt: TGTGCCAGCAGTGACAGGGGGCATCAGCCCCAGCATTTT
CDR3aa: CASSDRGHQPQHF

j_gene: TRBJ1-2
abundance: .
v_gene: TRBV2
d_gene: TRBD1
CDR3nt: TGTGCCAGCAGTGTGGGGGACAGTAATAACTATGGCTACACCTTC
CDR3aa: CASSVGDSNNYGYTF

j_gene: TRBJ1-1
abundance: .
v_gene: TRBV2
d_gene: .
CDR3nt: TGTGCCAGCAGTTGGGGCGGAATGAACACTGAAGCTTTCTTT
CDR3aa: CASSWGGMNTEAFF

j_gene: TRBJ1-1
abundance: .
v_gene: TRBV5-6
d_gene: .
CDR3nt: TGTGCCAGCAGCTTCCAAGGCGGGGCTGAAGCTTTCTTT
CDR3aa: CASSFQGGAEAFF

j_gene: TRBJ2-7
abundance: .
v_gene: TRBV3-1/TRBV3-2
d_gene: .
CDR3nt: TGTGCCAGCAGCCAAGGTCTCTCCTACGAGCAGTACTTC
CDR3aa: CASSQGLSYEQYF

j_gene: TRBJ2-1
abundance: few
v_gene: TRBV3-1/TRBV3-2
d_gene: TRBD2
CDR3nt: TGTGCCAGCAGGACTAGCGGGGGGCACAATGAGCAGTTCTTC
CDR3aa: CASRTSGGHNEQFF

j_gene: TRBJ1-1
abundance: .
v_gene: TRBV5-1
d_gene: .
CDR3nt: TGCGCCAGCAGCTTGGAGGGCGAGGGAGGGATTACTGAAGCTTTCTTT
CDR3aa: CASSLEGEGGITEAFF

j_gene: TRBJ2-5
abundance: .
v_gene: TRBV5-1
d_gene: TRBD1
CDR3nt: TGCGCCAGCAGCTTGGGGACAGGGGGTCAAGAGACCCAGTACTTC
CDR3aa: CASSLGTGGQETQYF

j_gene: TRBJ2-3
abundance: once
v_gene: TRBV3-1/TRBV3-2
d_gene: .
CDR3nt: TGTGCCAGCAGCCAATCCCTTAGCACAGATACGCAGTATTTT
CDR3aa: CASSQSLSTDTQYF

j_gene: TRBJ1-2
abundance: .
v_gene: TRBV30
d_gene: TRBD1
CDR3nt: TGTGCCTGGAGCCGTCTAGCAGGGGGCAACGGCTACACCTTC
CDR3aa: CAWSRLAGGNGYTF

j_gene: TRBJ1-3
abundance: .
v_gene: TRBV5-6
d_gene: TRBD1
CDR3nt: TGTGCCAGCAGCTTATCCGGGACAGGGGCTGGAAACACCATATATTTT
CDR3aa: CASSLSGTGAGNTIYF

j_gene: TRBJ1-6
abundance: .
v_gene: TRBV2
d_gene: TRBD1
CDR3nt: TGTGCCAGCAGGCAGAGACAGGGCTTTACGAATTCACCCCTCCACTTT
CDR3aa: CASRQRQGFTNSPLHF

j_gene: TRBJ2-3
abundance: few
v_gene: TRBV5-1
d_gene: TRBD1
CDR3nt: TGCGCCAGCAGCTCGGACAGGGGGCCGACAGATACGCAGTATTTT
CDR3aa: CASSSDRGPTDTQYF

j_gene: TRBJ1-5
abundance: .
v_gene: TRBV28
d_gene: TRBD1
CDR3nt: TGTGCCAGCAGTGGGCTATCCGGGACAGGGAGGGGCAATCAGCCCCAGCATTTT
CDR3aa: CASSGLSGTGRGNQPQHF

j_gene: TRBJ2-7
abundance: .
v_gene: TRBV6-1
d_gene: TRBD2
CDR3nt: TGTGCCAGCAGTGAACGTGATAGCGGGGAGCCGCGGTACTTC
CDR3aa: CASSERDSGEPRYF

j_gene: TRBJ2-3
abundance: .
v_gene: TRBV13
d_gene: .
CDR3nt: TGTGCCAGCAGCCTAGGGGGGCTGGGCACAGATACGCAGTATTTT
CDR3aa: CASSLGGLGTDTQYF

j_gene: TRBJ2-7
abundance: .
v_gene: TRBV14
d_gene: .
CDR3nt: TGTGCCAGCAGTCACGTAAGAACAGGGAGCCCCTACGAGCAGTACTTC
CDR3aa: CASSHVRTGSPYEQYF

j_gene: TRBJ2-2
abundance: .
v_gene: TRBV18
d_gene: .
CDR3nt: TGTGCCAGCTCACCACCTATAGACACCGGGGAGCTGTTTTTT
CDR3aa: CASSPPIDTGELFF

j_gene: TRBJ2-5
abundance: .
v_gene: TRBV12-3/TRBV12-4
d_gene: TRBD2
CDR3nt: TGTGCCAGCCGACGGGGGGGCGCGGGGACCCAGTACTTC
CDR3aa: CASRRGGAGTQYF

j_gene: TRBJ2-1
abundance: .
v_gene: TRBV10-3
d_gene: TRBD2
CDR3nt: TGTGCCATCAGTGAGTCGAGCGGGGGCGTATACAATGAGCAGTTCTTC
CDR3aa: CAISESSGGVYNEQFF

j_gene: TRBJ2-7
abundance: .
v_gene: TRBV4-1
d_gene: .
CDR3nt: TGCGCCAGCAGCCAAGATAAAGAGGGCGAGCAGTACTTC
CDR3aa: CASSQDKEGEQYF

j_gene: TRBJ2-1
abundance: .
v_gene: TRBV18
d_gene: .
CDR3nt: TGTGCCAGCTCACCAATAGGGCTTGAGGGTGAGCAGTTCTTC
CDR3aa: CASSPIGLEGEQFF

j_gene: TRBJ1-2
abundance: .
v_gene: TRBV27
d_gene: TRBD1
CDR3nt: TGTGCCAGCAGTTCCCGAACAGGGGTGGCTTATGGCTACACCTTC
CDR3aa: CASSSRTGVAYGYTF

j_gene: TRBJ1-1
abundance: once
v_gene: TRBV25-1
d_gene: .
CDR3nt: TGTGCCAGCAGTTCGCTGGGGAGCACTGAAGCTTTCTTT
CDR3aa: CASSSLGSTEAFF

j_gene: TRBJ2-5
abundance: .
v_gene: TRBV4-1
d_gene: TRBD2
CDR3nt: TGCGCCAGCAGCCAAGAGCGGGGGGGCCAAGAGACCCAGTACTTC
CDR3aa: CASSQERGGQETQYF

j_gene: TRBJ2-5
abundance: few
v_gene: TRBV27
d_gene: TRBD2
CDR3nt: TGTGCCAGCAGTTTAAATAGGGTAGCGGGGGGGCGAGAGACCCAGTACTTC
CDR3aa: CASSLNRVAGGRETQYF